What follows are 9 T cell receptor beta chains derived from one specimen sequenced in a study of identical twins. Each CDR3 protein is one row after TCRdb ran MiXCR on the 5' RACE reads. The table lists about 20,000 distinct CDR3 sequences, 55% to 75% of them singletons, with 5.9% in the top ten. Sequencing input: memory (CD45RO+) T cells sorted from blood. All receptors come from a woman under 30 in good health. This table probably holds off-target reads from a library built for another chain.

The chain has TRBV7-8 and TRBJ1-1, with 7 bases matching TRBD1. This CDR3 is built from 14 residues. Germline CDR1 reads SGHVS; CDR2 reads FQNEAQ. With V trimmed by 2 bases and J by 7 bases, 7 bases remained unmatched. The CDR3 DNA follows: TGTGCCAGCAGCTTACAGGGACAGAAACTTGAAGCTTTCTTT. It encodes CASSLQGQKLEAFF.

The chain is built from TRBV3-1 and TRBJ2-1, with 8 bases matching TRBD1. The trim removed 1 base at V and 8 bases at J, leaving 4 bases unmatched. Germline V gene sequence: CDR1 LGHDT, CDR2 YNNKEL (reference sequence). The CDR3 spans 14 residues. In DNA, the CDR3 is TGTGCCAGCAGCCAAGTACAGGGGGTCGATGAGCAGTTCTTC. This encodes CASSQVQGVDEQFF.

The chain joins TRBV11-2 to TRBJ2-5, with 11 bases fitting TRBD2. Germline V gives CDR1 SGHAT, CDR2 FQNNGV. Losses at the gene ends were 5 bases for V and 1 base for J; bases not matched to a gene: 15. The CDR3 runs to 19 residues. DNA of the CDR3: TGTGCCAGCAGCCCTTCATCACACCGACTAGCGGGGACCCAAGAGACCCAGTACTTC. It translates to CASSPSSHRLAGTQETQYF.

The chain links TRBV19 to TRBJ2-7; 9 bases map to TRBD1. The V segment lost 3 bases and the J segment 6 bases; nucleotides outside the gene matches: 9. Germline CDR1 reads LNHDA; CDR2 reads SQIVND (reference sequence). There are 15 residues in the CDR3. CDR3 sequence reads: CASSIGWTGVVEQYF. CDR3 nucleotides: TGTGCCAGTAGTATCGGCTGGACAGGGGTGGTCGAGCAGTACTTC.

This clonotype was observed a few times. This chain joins TRBV6-2 or TRBV6-3 and TRBJ2-1; 8 bases align to TRBD2. Germline CDR1 and CDR2: MNHEY and SVGEGT. The V segment lost 2 bases and the J segment 4 bases; nucleotides outside the gene matches: 13. This CDR3 is built from 18 residues. CDR3 loop: CASSYNSLAGPSYNEQFF. CDR3 in DNA: TGTGCCAGCAGTTACAACTCCTTAGCGGGGCCCTCGTACAATGAGCAGTTCTTC.

This chain connects TRBV6-2 or TRBV6-3 to TRBJ1-5, with 7 nucleotides matching TRBD1. Germline loops: CDR1 MNHEY, CDR2 SVGEGT. The CDR3 is made up of 13 amino acids. V lost 5 bases to trimming and J lost 7 bases; unmatched junction nucleotides: 5. CDR3: CASSGDRVQPQHF. CDR3 coding DNA: TGTGCCAGCAGTGGCGACAGGGTCCAGCCCCAGCATTTT.

The chain has TRBV11-2 and TRBJ2-7; D unclear. The CDR3 runs 10 residues. The ends were cut back, 6 bases at V and 2 bases at J, with 2 bases in the middle. Germline assignment: CDR1 SGHAT and CDR2 FQNNGV. CDR3 nucleotides: TGTGCCAGCAGTACCTACGAGCAGTACTTC. Translated, it gives CASSTYEQYF.

The chain is built from TRBV20-1 and TRBJ2-1, with TRBD2 as a possible D gene (6 bases). This CDR3 comprises 12 residues. Germline V lookup: CDR1 DFQATT, CDR2 SNEGSKA (reference sequence). V was clipped by 5 bases and J by 6 bases, with 11 bases between them. The CDR3 DNA reads TGCAGTGCTCCGGGACTCGGCAATGAGCAGTTCTTC. This gives the protein CSAPGLGNEQFF.

V and J are TRBV6-4 and TRBJ2-1; 7 nucleotides line up with TRBD1. Germline trimming cut 6 bases from V and 2 bases from J; bases unmatched to any gene: 1. The length of the CDR3 is 13 residues. CDR1 and CDR2 from the germline V gene are MRHNA and SNTAGT. The CDR3 DNA is TGTGCCAGCAGGACAGGGACCTACAATGAGCAGTTCTTC. Translated, it gives CASRTGTYNEQFF.